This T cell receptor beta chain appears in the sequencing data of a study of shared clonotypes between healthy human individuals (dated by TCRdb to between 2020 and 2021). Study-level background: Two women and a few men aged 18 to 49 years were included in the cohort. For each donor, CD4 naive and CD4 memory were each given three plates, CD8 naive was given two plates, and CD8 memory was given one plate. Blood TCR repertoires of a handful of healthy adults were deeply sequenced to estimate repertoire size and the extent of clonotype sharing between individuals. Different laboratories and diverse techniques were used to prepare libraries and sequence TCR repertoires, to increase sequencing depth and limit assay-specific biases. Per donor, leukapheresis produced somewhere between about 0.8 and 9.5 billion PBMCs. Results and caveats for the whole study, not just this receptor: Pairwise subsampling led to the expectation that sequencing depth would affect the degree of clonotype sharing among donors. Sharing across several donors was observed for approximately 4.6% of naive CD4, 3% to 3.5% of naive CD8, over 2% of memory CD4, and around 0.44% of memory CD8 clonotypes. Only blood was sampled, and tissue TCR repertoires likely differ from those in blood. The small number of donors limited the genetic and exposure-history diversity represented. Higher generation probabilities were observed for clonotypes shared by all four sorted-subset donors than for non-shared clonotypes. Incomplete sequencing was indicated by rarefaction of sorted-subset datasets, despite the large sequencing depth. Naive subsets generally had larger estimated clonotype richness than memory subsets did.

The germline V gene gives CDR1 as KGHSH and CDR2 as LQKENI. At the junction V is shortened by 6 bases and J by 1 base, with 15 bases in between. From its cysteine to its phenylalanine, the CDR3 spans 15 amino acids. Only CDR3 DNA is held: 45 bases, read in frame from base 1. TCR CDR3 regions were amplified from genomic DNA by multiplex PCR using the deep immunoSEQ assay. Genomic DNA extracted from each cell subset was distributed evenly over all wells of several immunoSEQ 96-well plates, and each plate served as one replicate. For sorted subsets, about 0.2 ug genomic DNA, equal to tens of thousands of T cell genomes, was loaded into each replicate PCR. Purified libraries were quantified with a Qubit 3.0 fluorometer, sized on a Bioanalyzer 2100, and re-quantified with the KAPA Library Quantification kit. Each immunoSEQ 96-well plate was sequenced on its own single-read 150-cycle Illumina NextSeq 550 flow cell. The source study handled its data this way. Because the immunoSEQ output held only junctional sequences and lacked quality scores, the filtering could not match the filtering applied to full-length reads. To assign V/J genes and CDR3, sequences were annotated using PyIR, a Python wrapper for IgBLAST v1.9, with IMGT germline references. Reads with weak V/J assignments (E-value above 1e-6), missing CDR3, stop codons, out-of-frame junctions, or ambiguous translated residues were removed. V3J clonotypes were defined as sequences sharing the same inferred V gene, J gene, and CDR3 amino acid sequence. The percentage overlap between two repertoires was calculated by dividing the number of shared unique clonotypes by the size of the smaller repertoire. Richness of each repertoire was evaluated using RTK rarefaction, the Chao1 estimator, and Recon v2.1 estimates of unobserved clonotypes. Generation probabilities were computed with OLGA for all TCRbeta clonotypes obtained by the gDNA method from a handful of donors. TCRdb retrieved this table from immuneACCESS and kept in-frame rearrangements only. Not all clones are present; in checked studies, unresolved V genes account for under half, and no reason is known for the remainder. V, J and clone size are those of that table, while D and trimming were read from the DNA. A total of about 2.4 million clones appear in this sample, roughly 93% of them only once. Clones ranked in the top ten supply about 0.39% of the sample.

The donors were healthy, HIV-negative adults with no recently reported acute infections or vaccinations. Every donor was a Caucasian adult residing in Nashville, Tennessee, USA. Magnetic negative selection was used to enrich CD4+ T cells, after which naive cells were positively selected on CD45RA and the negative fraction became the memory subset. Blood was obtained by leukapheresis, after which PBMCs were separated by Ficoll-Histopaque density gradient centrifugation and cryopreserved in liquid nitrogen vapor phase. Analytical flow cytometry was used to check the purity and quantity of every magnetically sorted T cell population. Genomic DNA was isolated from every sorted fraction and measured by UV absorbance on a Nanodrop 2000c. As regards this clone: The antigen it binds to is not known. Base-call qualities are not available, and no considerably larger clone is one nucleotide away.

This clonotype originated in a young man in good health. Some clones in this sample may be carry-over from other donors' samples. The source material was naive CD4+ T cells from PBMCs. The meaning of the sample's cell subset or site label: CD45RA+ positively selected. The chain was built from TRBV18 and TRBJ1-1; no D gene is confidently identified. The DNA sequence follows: TGTGCCAGCTCCTGGACCCGGGAGGGGAACACTGAAGCTTTCTTT. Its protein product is CASSWTREGNTEAFF.